This T cell receptor (beta chain) was found in a study of OX40 agonist ivuxolimab in advanced cancers. The overall study: Participants averaged 60 years of age (range roughly 23 to 80) and were less than 85% male. Findings and limits, study-wide: Low normalized clonal expansion also occurred in some nonresponding patients.

Assay: immunoSEQ multiplex PCR; the TCRdb copy retains only in-frame clones and omits some. The sample consists of tens of thousands of clones, about 82% of them appearing once. V was pared by 4 bases and J by 1 base, with 8 bases between. Germline V gene data show CDR1 as SGHDT and CDR2 as YYEEEE. This CDR3 spans 13 amino acids. A word on this clone: Its antigen is undetermined.

The sequence was collected from an adult with an advanced solid tumor such as melanoma, head and neck, liver or kidney cancer. The sequencing used CD4+ or CD8+ T cells sorted from blood, collected in a trial of the OX40 agonist ivuxolimab. The chain carries TRBV5-6 and TRBJ1-2; D unresolved. The CDR3 spells CASSPGFNYGYTF. The CDR3 DNA reads as TGTGCCAGCAGCCCGGGATTTAACTATGGCTACACCTTC.